This T cell receptor (beta chain) was profiled in a study of cytomegalovirus exposure and HLA in healthy donors (dated by TCRdb to about 2017). For the wider study: An earlier analysis of 587 of the donors reported about 260 Gb of sequence data and 95 million to 130 million unique TCR beta sequences obtained from around 190 million T cells. An early release that covered several hundred HLA-typed donors contained about 290 gigabases of sequencing data and around 85 million unique TCR sequences. The genetic ancestry cluster associated with self-reported Caucasian donors included over 65% of the roughly 400 genotyped donors. The study aimed to test whether signatures of past pathogen exposure could be identified by cataloging public T cell receptors. The T cell repertoires of around 670 subjects were profiled by immunosequencing and related to cytomegalovirus serostatus. A separate validation cohort of roughly 110 different subjects was used in addition to the approximately 700-subject first cohort. High-throughput TCR immunosequencing, statistical association of individual TCRs with disease status, and machine learning were combined to predict cytomegalovirus infection status. In a later analysis, previously published TCR beta repertoires from about 670 donors were re-analyzed and high-resolution HLA genotyping was added so that TCR occurrence patterns could be studied. Rather than using new phenotypic data, the later analysis identified candidate immune exposures from TCR beta sequences and from how often those sequences occurred across donors. An earlier analysis of roughly 600 of the donors used high-throughput TCR beta sequencing to judge whether each TCR beta V gene segment behaved as functional or pseudogenic. Alongside the repertoire data, information on donor age, sex, ethnicity and CMV serostatus was compiled. Genome-wide SNP genotypes for about three fifths of the roughly 700 donors were used in a later genetic analysis, which treated that subset as a discovery cohort. Every discovery cohort repertoire had been produced on one sequencing platform. HLA typing included class I and class II loci at four-digit resolution. Typing coverage varied by locus: about 629-640 donors for A, B, C, DRB1 and DQB1; roughly 500 for DQA1; over 600 for DPA1; more than 450 for DPB1. Four or five DR-DQ haplotypes were handled as single units for association and clustering, since linkage in the cohort was strong. Across roughly 420 genotyped donors of the cohort, an average of approximately 240,000 unique TCR beta nucleotide sequences per donor were sequenced, and roughly a sixth of those sequences were non-productive. General findings and caveats noted by the study authors: In a later genetic analysis, fewer N-insertions in productive TCRs were reported among donors in an Asian-associated ancestry cluster than the roughly 700-donor mean. The 87-base-pair reads could not distinguish some IMGT-functional V segments, including TRBV6-2 and TRBV6-3, so those segments were excluded. In this cohort, only TCR beta chains were sequenced, and detectable features were limited by the absence of alpha or paired-chain data. Some 15 rarely observed V segments, including chromosome 9 orphons, were excluded from the earlier analysis of almost 600 of the donors because counts were too low. The authors suggested that the approach could potentially be extended to other disease states and immunological phenotypes. CMV serostatus was the only immune exposure information available for the cohort. In a later analysis, several top co-occurrence clusters were reported to appear linked to parvovirus B19, influenza, CMV and Epstein-Barr virus. When HLA alleles, especially DR and DQ, strongly co-occurred, attributing TCR associations to individual alleles was difficult. A further reported finding was that TCR beta sequences accurately predicted the HLA-A and HLA-B alleles for most subjects in the first cohort. At a false discovery rate of 0.05, a later analysis linked around 15,000 TCR beta sequences to specific HLA alleles. In an earlier analysis of roughly 500 of the donors, most TCR beta V segments appeared in productive rearrangements about 87% or about 30% of the time, broadly matching IMGT annotations. A later analysis found that TCR association rates varied across HLA loci, with DRB1 alleles showing the most associated TCRs and HLA-C alleles the fewest. The study listed 170 or so TCR beta chains as associated with cytomegalovirus. According to a later analysis, most CMV-associated TCR beta chains appeared to be HLA-restricted, and the HLA associations seemed to be driven largely by CMV exposure. A cluster of highly shared sequence variants was judged likely to be a technical artifact of the sequencing pipeline. An association between a missense DCLRE1C variant and V-gene and J-gene trimming of TCR beta chains was found in a later genetic analysis and replicated in an independent cohort. Linkage disequilibrium might explain the correlated functional status among segregating V segments, but an unknown experimental factor could not be ruled out. Because some donors lacked HLA typing at each locus, the association tests relied only on the typed subset. A few of the identified cytomegalovirus-associated TCR beta chains were confirmed in vitro to be specific for cytomegalovirus antigens. Across donors, most TCR sequences were observed very rarely, whereas some public TCRs were present in many individuals. In a later analysis, HLA-associated TCR beta chains were found to be more clonally expanded and to have lower generation probabilities than equally common non-associated chains. The presence/absence analyses assumed that sequencing depth was roughly uniform across donors, and that assumption may not be true. The classifier was reported to diagnose cytomegalovirus status with high specificity and sensitivity in both the original and validation cohorts.

Libraries came from the immunoSEQ multiplex PCR assay. The multiplex PCR relied on a mix of 60 forward primers for TCR Vbeta segments and 13 reverse primers for TCR Jbeta segments. A multiplex PCR assay on genomic DNA amplified the CDR3 region of rearranged TCR beta genes. On the Illumina HiSeq System, the amplified TCR beta libraries were sequenced as 87-base-pair reads. On the authors' methods: Across the 500 to 700 repertoires, a later analysis counted roughly 77 million unique TCR beta chains, roughly 11 million of which were shared by at least two donors. A nearest-neighbor algorithm error-corrected the raw reads and collapsed the reads into unique sequences, merging closely related sequences to remove PCR and sequencing errors. Alignment of CDR3 sequences to IMGT reference sequences was used to assign V, D and J gene segments. For a sequence to be retained, a match of at least six nucleotides was required to both a V gene segment and a J gene segment. Rearrangements were called productive when the CDR3 lacked stop codons and stayed in frame with V and J; all others were non-productive. CDR3 was defined by IMGT convention, running from the second conserved V-encoded cysteine to the conserved J-encoded phenylalanine. The earlier analysis of approximately 500 of the donors excluded sequences that lacked an unambiguous match to a single V gene segment. In an earlier analysis of a few hundred of the donors, a V segment was called functional when productive rearrangements were above 56.7%, and segregating when the standard deviation between donors exceeded 5%. A statistical classification framework was built to diagnose cytomegalovirus status from the catalog of TCR beta chain sequences. A later analysis assigned V and J genes by comparing TCR nucleotide sequences with IMGT/GENE-DB human TR gene sequences. The TCRdist pipeline was used in a later analysis to assign CDR3 sequences and most-parsimonious VDJ recombination scenarios. A later analysis defined each TCR beta chain by its CDR3 amino acid sequence plus V-gene family, and excluded reads lacking a unique V-gene family. As a way to deal with suspected cross-contamination and a sequencing artifact, a later analysis dropped 592 nucleotide sequences that were highly shared and had low generation probability. For each public chain, a later analysis derived a clonal expansion index from normalized ranks of inferred template counts within each repertoire. Generation probabilities in a later analysis came from a VDJ recombination model fitted to out-of-frame rearrangements, and those results were checked against IGoR. In a later analysis, TCR-TCR, TCR-HLA and TCR-CMV co-occurrence was scored with hypergeometric tests, and a repertoire-size bias correction was applied to TCR pairs. False discovery rates were estimated in a later analysis by permuting HLA or CMV assignments 20 times. In a later analysis, co-occurring TCRs were grouped using DBSCAN, and TCRdist sequence similarity was added for clustering within HLA-allele-positive subsets. Co-occurrence clustering excluded repertoires with fewer than 30,000 or more than 120,000 public chains, plus five with anomalous nucleotide sharing. This immuneACCESS table, as held by TCRdb, lists in-frame sequences with V and J called but not all clones. Of the missing ones, under half trace to an unresolved V gene in checked studies; the others have no known cause. V and J calls and clone size come straight from that table; D and trimming were deduced from the DNA. This sample holds around 60,000 clones; over 60% were observed only once. Roughly 25% of the sample belongs to the ten largest clones.

About this clone: There is no known antigen for this receptor. The record has no base qualities; no much larger clone is one base away.

The CDR3 has 12 amino acids, counting the end cysteine and phenylalanine. Solely the CDR3 DNA is kept, with 36 bases framed from the first base. The germline V gene gives CDR1 as ENHRY and CDR2 as SYGVKD. The V end loses 2 bases and the J end loses 12 bases, and a stretch of 11 bases separates them. In total, over 600 healthy bone marrow donors made up the cohort. At the time of sampling, every cohort member was nominally healthy, though immune exposures that went unrecorded were likely present. The donor was CMV seropositive and belonged to the group of a few hundred seropositive cohort members. A peripheral blood sample was provided by each donor, and peripheral blood mononuclear cells were used for TCR beta sequencing. The Qiagen DNeasy Blood Extraction Kit was used to extract genomic DNA from the blood cell samples.

Sequences were obtained from PBMCs. The chain is assembled from TRBV10-3 and TRBJ2-1; the D gene remains uncertain. The receptor's source is a man aged 45-60 years in good health and CMV-seropositive. The nucleotide sequence is TGTGCCATCAGTGAGCCCACCGGTACGCAGTTCTTC. Its protein reads: CAISEPTGTQFF.